Detailed here is one T cell receptor beta chain. The antigen is undetermined. UMIs were added to TCR cDNA along with a universal primer site when it was made by 5'RACE template switching. Via MiXCR, TCRdb re-called the 5' RACE reads, giving one row per CDR3 protein. Of 600,000 to 750,000 distinct CDR3 sequences listed, 12% are singletons. This entry belongs to a study of T cells after yellow fever vaccination. Study-wide results and caveats: Abundant clonotypes from the bulk population could have been carried over as contaminants into FACS-sorted repertoires. Clones from primary vaccination mostly reappeared after the booster (about 97% CD4, over 85% CD8).

The germline V and J ends were trimmed by 0 bases and 7 bases, with 17 bases remaining between them. The CDR3 length is 16 residues. Germline CDR1 and CDR2: LGHDT and YNNKEL (reference sequence). The gene calls are TRBV3-1 and TRBJ2-3; D is uncertain. The TCR comes from a young man who received the YFV17D yellow fever vaccine. Source: PBMCs, taken on the day of the yellow fever booster vaccination. The CDR3: CASSQEKSRKSHTQYF. CDR3 bases: TGTGCCAGCAGCCAAGAGAAGTCGCGAAAGAGTCATACGCAGTATTTT.